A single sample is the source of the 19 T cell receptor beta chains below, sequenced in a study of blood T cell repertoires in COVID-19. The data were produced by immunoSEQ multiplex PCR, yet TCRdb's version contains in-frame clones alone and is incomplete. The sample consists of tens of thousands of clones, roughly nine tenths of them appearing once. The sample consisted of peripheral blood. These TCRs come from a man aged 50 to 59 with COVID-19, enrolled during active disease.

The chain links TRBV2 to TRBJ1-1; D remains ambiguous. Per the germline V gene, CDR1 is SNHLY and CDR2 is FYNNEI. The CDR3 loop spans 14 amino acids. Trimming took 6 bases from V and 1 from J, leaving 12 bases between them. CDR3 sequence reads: CASRLDGWNTEAFF. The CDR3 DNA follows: TGTGCCAGCAGACTAGATGGATGGAACACTGAAGCTTTCTTT.

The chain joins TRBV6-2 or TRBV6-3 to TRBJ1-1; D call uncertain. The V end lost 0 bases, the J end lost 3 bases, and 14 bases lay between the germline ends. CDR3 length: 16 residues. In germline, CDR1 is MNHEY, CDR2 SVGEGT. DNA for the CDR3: TGTGCCAGCAGTTACTCGACGACTCGTGGTTACACTGAAGCTTTCTTT. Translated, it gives CASSYSTTRGYTEAFF.

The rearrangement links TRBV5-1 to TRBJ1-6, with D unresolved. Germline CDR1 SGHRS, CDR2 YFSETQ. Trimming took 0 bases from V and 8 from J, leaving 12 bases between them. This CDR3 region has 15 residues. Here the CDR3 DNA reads TGCGCCAGCAGCTTGGCCCCGCAGAAATATTCACCCCTCCACTTT. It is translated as CASSLAPQKYSPLHF.

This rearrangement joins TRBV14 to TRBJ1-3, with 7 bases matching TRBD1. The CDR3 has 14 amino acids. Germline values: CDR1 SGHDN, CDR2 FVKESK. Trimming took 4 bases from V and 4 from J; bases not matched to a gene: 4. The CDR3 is CASSLLGQGNTIYF. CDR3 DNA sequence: TGTGCCAGCAGCCTACTGGGACAGGGAAACACCATATATTTT.

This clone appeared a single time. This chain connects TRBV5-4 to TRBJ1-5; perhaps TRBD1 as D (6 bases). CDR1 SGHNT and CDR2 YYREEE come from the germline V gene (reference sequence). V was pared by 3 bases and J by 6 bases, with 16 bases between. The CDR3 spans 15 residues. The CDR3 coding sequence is TGTGCCAGCAGCTGGGACAAGACAGAGCGTCAGCCCCAGCATTTT. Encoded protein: CASSWDKTERQPQHF. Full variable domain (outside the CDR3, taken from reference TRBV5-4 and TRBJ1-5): ETGVTQSPTHLIKTRGQQVTLRCSSQSGHNTVSWYQQALGQGPQFIFQYYREEENGRGNFPPRFSGLQFPNYSSELNVNALELDDSALYLCASSWDKTERQPQHFGDGTRLSIL.

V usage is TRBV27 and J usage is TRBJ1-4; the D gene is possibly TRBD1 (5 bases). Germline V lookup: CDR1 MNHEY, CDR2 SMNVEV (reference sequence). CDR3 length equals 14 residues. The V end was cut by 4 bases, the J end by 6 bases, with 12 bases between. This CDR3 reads CASSSGADYEKLFF. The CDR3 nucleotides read TGTGCCAGCAGTTCTGGGGCGGATTATGAAAAACTGTTTTTT.

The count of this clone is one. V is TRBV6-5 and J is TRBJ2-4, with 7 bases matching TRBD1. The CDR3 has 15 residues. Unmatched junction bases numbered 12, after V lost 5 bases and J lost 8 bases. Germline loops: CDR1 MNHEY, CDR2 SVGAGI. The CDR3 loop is CASSTHLDRVDIQYF. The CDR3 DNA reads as TGTGCCAGCAGTACACACCTCGACAGGGTTGACATTCAGTACTTC.

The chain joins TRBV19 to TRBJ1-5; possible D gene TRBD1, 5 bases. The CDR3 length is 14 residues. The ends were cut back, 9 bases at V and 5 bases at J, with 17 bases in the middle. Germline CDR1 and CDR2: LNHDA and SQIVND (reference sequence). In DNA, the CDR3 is TGTGCCAGCTTAAAAGGGGATGGGGATCAGCCCCAGCATTTT. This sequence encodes CASLKGDGDQPQHF. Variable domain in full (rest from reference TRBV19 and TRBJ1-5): DGGITQSPKYLFRKEGQNVTLSCEQNLNHDAMYWYRQDPGQGLRLIYYSQIVNDFQKGDIAEGYSVSREKKESFPLTVTSAQKNPTAFYLCASLKGDGDQPQHFGDGTRLSIL.

CDR3: CASSLSYKNTEAFF. For the CDR3, the DNA is TGTGCCAGCAGCTTGTCATACAAGAACACTGAAGCTTTCTTT. This chain uses TRBV5-8 with TRBJ1-1; D is unclear. CDR3 length: 14 residues. Trimming left V 1 base short and J 1 base short, with 8 bases between. Germline V gene sequence: CDR1 SGHTS, CDR2 YDEGEE.

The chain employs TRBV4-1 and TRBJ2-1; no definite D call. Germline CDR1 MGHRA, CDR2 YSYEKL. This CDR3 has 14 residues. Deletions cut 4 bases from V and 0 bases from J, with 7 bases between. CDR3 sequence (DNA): TGCGCCAGCAGCCTTGGGCCCTCCTACAATGAGCAGTTCTTC. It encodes CASSLGPSYNEQFF.

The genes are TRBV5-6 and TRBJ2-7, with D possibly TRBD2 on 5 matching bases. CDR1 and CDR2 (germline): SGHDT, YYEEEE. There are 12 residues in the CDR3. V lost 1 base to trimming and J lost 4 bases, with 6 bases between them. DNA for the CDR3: TGTGCCAGCAGCTTGACGGGGTACGAGCAGTACTTC. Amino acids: CASSLTGYEQYF.

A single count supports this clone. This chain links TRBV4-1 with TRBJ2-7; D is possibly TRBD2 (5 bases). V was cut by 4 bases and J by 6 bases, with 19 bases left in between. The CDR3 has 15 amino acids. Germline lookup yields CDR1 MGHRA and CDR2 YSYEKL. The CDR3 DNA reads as TGCGCCAGCAGCCCGACCCCGGGGTCGCCTGTCGAGCAGTACTTC. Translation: CASSPTPGSPVEQYF.

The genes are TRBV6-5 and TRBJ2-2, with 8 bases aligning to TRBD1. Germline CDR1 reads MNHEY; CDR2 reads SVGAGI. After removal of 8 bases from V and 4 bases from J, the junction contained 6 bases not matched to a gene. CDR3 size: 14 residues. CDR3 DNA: TGTGCCAGCCGGGGACAGGCGCTCACCGGGGAGCTGTTTTTT. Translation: CASRGQALTGELFF.

CDR3 amino acids: CASSLPGGRSWEQYF. The DNA of the CDR3 is TGTGCCAGCAGCTTACCCGGTGGGAGGTCATGGGAGCAGTACTTC. The genes are TRBV11-2 and TRBJ2-7; tentatively, D is TRBD2 (6 bases). Trimming stripped 2 bases from V and 7 bases from J, with 18 bases between. The CDR3 spans 15 residues. Germline lookup yields CDR1 SGHAT and CDR2 FQNNGV.

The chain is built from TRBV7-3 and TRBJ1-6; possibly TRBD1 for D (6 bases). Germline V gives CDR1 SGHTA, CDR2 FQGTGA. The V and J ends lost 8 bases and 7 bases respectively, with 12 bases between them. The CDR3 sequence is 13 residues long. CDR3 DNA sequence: TGTGCCAGCGGCGGGGGGCGGAATTCACCCCTCCACTTT. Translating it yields CASGGGRNSPLHF.

The CDR3: CASSPRGSGELFF. As DNA, the CDR3 is TGTGCCAGCAGTCCTAGGGGGTCCGGGGAGCTGTTTTTT. This chain links TRBV27 with TRBJ2-2; tentative D call: TRBD1 (6 bases). V lost 5 bases and J 6 bases, leaving 10 bases between the germline ends. The germline CDR1 and CDR2 sequences are MNHEY and SMNVEV (reference sequence). This CDR3 has 13 residues.

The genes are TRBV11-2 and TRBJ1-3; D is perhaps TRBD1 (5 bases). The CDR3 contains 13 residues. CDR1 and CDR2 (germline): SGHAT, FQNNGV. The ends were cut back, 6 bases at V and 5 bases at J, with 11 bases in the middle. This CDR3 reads CASSPGVRNTIYF. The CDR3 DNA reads TGTGCCAGCAGTCCGGGGGTGAGAAACACCATATATTTT. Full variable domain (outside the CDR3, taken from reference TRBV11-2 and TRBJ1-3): EAGVAQSPRYKIIEKRQSVAFWCNPISGHATLYWYQQILGQGPKLLIQFQNNGVVDDSQLPKDRFSAERLKGVDSTLKIQPAKLEDSAVYLCASSPGVRNTIYFGEGSWLTVV.

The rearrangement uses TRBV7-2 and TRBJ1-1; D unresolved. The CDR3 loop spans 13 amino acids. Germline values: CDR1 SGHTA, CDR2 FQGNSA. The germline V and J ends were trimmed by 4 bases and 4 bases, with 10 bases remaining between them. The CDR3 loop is CASSSGGGTEAFF. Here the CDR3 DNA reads TGTGCCAGCAGCTCCGGTGGAGGCACTGAAGCTTTCTTT.

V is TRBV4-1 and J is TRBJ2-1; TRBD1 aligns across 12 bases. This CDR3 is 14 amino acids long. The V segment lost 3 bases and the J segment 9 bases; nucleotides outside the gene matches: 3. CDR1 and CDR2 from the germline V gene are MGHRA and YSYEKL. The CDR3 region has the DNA TGCGCCAGCAGCCATCCGGGACAGGGGGCTGAGCAGTTCTTC. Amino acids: CASSHPGQGAEQFF.